One and the same sample provided the 15 T cell receptor beta chains below, sequenced in a study of follicular helper T cells after annual influenza vaccination. Time point denoted: 2014-2015 season, pre-vaccination. Here immunoSEQ multiplex PCR was the method, and the copy in TCRdb shows in-frame clones only, minus some. The sample has roughly 10,000 clones, approximately 80% seen once; the top ten hold over 0.75%. The sequenced sample was CXCR5- memory CD4+ T cells sorted from blood, obtained on the day of influenza vaccination. The source is an adult who received the influenza vaccine.

As regards this clone: The same CDR3 can be traced to other DNA sequences in this sample. The J gene is TRBJ1-1, the V gene TRBV28, with D hard to call. CDR3 length equals 8 residues. Germline-derived CDR1 and CDR2 are MDHEN and SYDVKM. V gave up 10 bases and J gave up 11 bases, with 8 bases separating them. The CDR3 reads CATSGAFF. The CDR3 coding sequence is TGTGCCACCTCAGGTGCTTTCTTT.

V and J are TRBV5-4 and TRBJ2-3, with 9 bases identical to TRBD1. J lost 3 bases, V lost 4 bases, and 3 bases had no gene match. There are 14 residues in the CDR3. Germline-derived CDR1 and CDR2 are SGHNT and YYREEE (reference sequence). This chain's CDR3 is CASSRQGGTDTQYF. CDR3 nucleotide sequence: TGTGCCAGCAGCAGACAGGGGGGGACAGATACGCAGTATTTT.

This chain links TRBV7-9 with TRBJ1-5; TRBD1 matches at 8 bases. Germline V gene sequence: CDR1 SEHNR, CDR2 FQNEAQ (reference sequence). The trim removed 5 bases at V and 6 bases at J, leaving 3 bases unmatched. CDR3 length: 13 residues. This CDR3 is CASSETGGQPQHF. CDR3 DNA: TGTGCCAGCAGCGAAACAGGGGGTCAGCCCCAGCATTTT.

The chain links TRBV6-1 to TRBJ1-1, with unresolved D. CDR1 is MNHNS, CDR2 SASEGT, per germline. There are 14 residues in the CDR3. V shed 5 bases and J shed 2 bases, with 12 bases lying between them. CDR3 DNA: TGTGCCAGCAGTCTCTATGATCGTAACACTGAAGCTTTCTTT. Its translation is CASSLYDRNTEAFF.

CDR3 in amino acids: CASKDRSYEQYF. DNA of the CDR3: TGTGCCAGCAAGGACAGGAGCTACGAGCAGTACTTC. This chain links TRBV6-1 with TRBJ2-7; 7 bases line up with TRBD1. Germline loops: CDR1 MNHNS, CDR2 SASEGT. V trimming: 7 bases; J trimming: 3 bases; junction bases outside the gene matches: 3. The CDR3 totals 12 residues.

The chain joins TRBV7-8 to TRBJ1-1; perhaps TRBD1 as D (6 bases). The ends were cut back, 1 base at V and 5 bases at J, with 8 bases in the middle. Germline CDR1 and CDR2: SGHVS and FQNEAQ. The CDR3 is made up of 13 amino acids. This chain's CDR3 is CASSLGQGTEAFF. DNA for the CDR3: TGTGCCAGCAGCTTAGGTCAGGGGACTGAAGCTTTCTTT. The complete variable domain, with remaining parts taken from reference TRBV7-8 and TRBJ1-1, reads GAGVSQSPRYKVAKRGQDVALRCDPISGHVSLFWYQQALGQGPEFLTYFQNEAQLDKSGLPSDRFFAERPEGSVSTLKIQRTQQEDSAVYLCASSLGQGTEAFFGQGTRLTVV.

V is TRBV5-1 and J is TRBJ2-5, with TRBD1 matching over 9 bases. The CDR3 consists of 16 residues. Germline CDR1 SGHRS, CDR2 YFSETQ. V was clipped by 0 bases and J by 7 bases; unmatched bases: 10. This chain's CDR3 is CASSLGPGQGIGTQYF. CDR3 DNA: TGCGCCAGCAGCTTGGGTCCGGGACAGGGAATTGGGACCCAGTACTTC.

The chain has TRBV6-1 and TRBJ1-5; D perhaps matches TRBD1 (6 bases). The CDR3 has 15 amino acids. Trimming stripped 3 bases from V and 3 bases from J, with 12 bases between. Germline loops: CDR1 MNHNS, CDR2 SASEGT. This chain's CDR3 is CASSENRAYNQPQHF. Here the CDR3 DNA reads TGTGCCAGCAGTGAGAACAGGGCGTACAATCAGCCCCAGCATTTT.

The chain uses TRBV9 and TRBJ2-7, with 9 bases that match TRBD1. With V trimmed by 3 bases and J by 6 bases, 10 bases remained unmatched. Germline CDR1 is SGDLS and CDR2 is YYNGEE. The CDR3 has 15 residues. CDR3 coding DNA: TGTGCCAGCAGCGCTTACCCCGGGACAGGGATCGAGCAGTACTTC. This translates into CASSAYPGTGIEQYF.

The rearrangement uses TRBV4-3 and TRBJ2-1; possibly TRBD2 for D (6 bases). The CDR3 sequence is 16 residues long. V dropped 4 bases and J dropped 0 bases, with 13 bases sitting between them. Germline V gene data show CDR1 as LGHNA and CDR2 as YSLEER. The CDR3 sequence is CASSRYSGSSYNEQFF. The CDR3 bases are TGCGCCAGCAGCCGATATAGCGGAAGCTCCTACAATGAGCAGTTCTTC.

The count of this clone is one. The rearrangement uses TRBV15 and TRBJ1-4, with D unclear. Trimming pared 0 bases from V and 0 bases from J, leaving 14 bases between. Germline CDR1 LNHNV, CDR2 YYDKDF (reference sequence). This CDR3 spans 18 amino acids. In DNA form, the CDR3 reads TGTGCCACCAGCAGAGATGGCACGAGCGGAGCAACTAATGAAAAACTGTTTTTT. Encoded protein: CATSRDGTSGATNEKLFF. The whole variable domain, remainder taken from reference TRBV15 and TRBJ1-4, is DAMVIQNPRYQVTQFGKPVTLSCSQTLNHNVMYWYQQKSSQAPKLLFHYYDKDFNNEADTPDNFQSRRPNTSFCFLDIRSPGLGDTAMYLCATSRDGTSGATNEKLFFGSGTQLSVL.

The rearrangement joins TRBV28 to TRBJ1-4; D uncertain. There are 14 residues in the CDR3. Germline V CDR1 and CDR2: MDHEN, SYDVKM. V lost 10 bases and J 6 bases, leaving 18 bases between the germline ends. The CDR3, as DNA: TGTGCCACCGCGGGAGTCAACGGGGATGAAAAACTGTTTTTT. Protein product: CATAGVNGDEKLFF.

This clone was seen a few times. The chain couples TRBV4-2 to TRBJ1-2; the D is unclear. The germline V and J ends were trimmed by 0 bases and 1 base, with 3 bases remaining between them. Germline loops: CDR1 LGHNA, CDR2 YNFKEQ. The CDR3 spans 13 residues. CDR3 nucleotides: TGTGCCAGCAGCCAAGACGGTAACTATGGCTACACCTTC. Amino acid sequence: CASSQDGNYGYTF.

The gene calls are TRBV7-3 and TRBJ2-1, with 15 bases identical to TRBD2. Germline CDR1 SGHTA, CDR2 FQGTGA. The CDR3 totals 16 residues. The V and J ends lost 6 bases and 2 bases, in that order; junction bases with no gene match: 2. CDR3 in amino acids: CASSRTSGGAYNEQFF. The CDR3 DNA sequence: TGTGCCAGCAGTCGGACTAGCGGGGGGGCCTACAATGAGCAGTTCTTC.

Note on this clone: Other DNA sequences in this sample translate to the same CDR3. The chain carries TRBV2 and TRBJ2-7, with 9 bases matching TRBD2. This CDR3 has 14 amino acids. Germline V lookup: CDR1 SNHLY, CDR2 FYNNEI. J gave up 3 bases and V 6 bases, and 6 bases lay outside the gene matches. CDR3 in amino acids: CASRPGLAGYEQYF. The DNA for the CDR3 is TGTGCCAGCAGACCGGGACTAGCTGGCTACGAGCAGTACTTC. The whole variable domain, filled in from reference TRBV2 and TRBJ2-7, reads EPEVTQTPSHQVTQMGQEVILRCVPISNHLYFYWYRQILGQKVEFLVSFYNNEISEKSEIFDDQFSVERPDGSNFTLKIRSTKLEDSAMYFCASRPGLAGYEQYFGPGTRLTVT.